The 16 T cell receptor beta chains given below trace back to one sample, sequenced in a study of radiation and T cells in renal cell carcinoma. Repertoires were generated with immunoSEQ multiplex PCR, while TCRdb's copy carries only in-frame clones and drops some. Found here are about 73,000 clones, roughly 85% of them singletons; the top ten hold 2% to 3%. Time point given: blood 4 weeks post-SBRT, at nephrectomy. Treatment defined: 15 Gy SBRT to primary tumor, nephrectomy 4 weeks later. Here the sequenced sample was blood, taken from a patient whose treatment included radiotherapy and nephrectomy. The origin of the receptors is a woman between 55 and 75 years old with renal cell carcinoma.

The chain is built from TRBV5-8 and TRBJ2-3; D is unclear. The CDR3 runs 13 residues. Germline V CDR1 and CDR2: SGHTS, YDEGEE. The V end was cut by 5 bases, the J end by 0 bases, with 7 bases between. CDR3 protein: CASSLGSTDTQYF. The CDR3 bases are TGTGCCAGCAGTCTGGGTAGCACAGATACGCAGTATTTT. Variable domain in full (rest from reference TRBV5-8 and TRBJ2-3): EAGVTQSPTHLIKTRGQQATLRCSPISGHTSVYWYQQALGLGLQFLLWYDEGEERNRGNFPPRFSGRQFPNYSSELNVNALELEDSALYLCASSLGSTDTQYFGPGTRLTVL.

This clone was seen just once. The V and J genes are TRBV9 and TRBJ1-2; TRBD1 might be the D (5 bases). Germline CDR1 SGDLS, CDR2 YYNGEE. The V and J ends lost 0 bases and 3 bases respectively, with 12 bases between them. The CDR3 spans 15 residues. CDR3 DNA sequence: TGTGCCAGCAGCGTAGGGGGCACGAGGGACTATGGCTACACCTTC. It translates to CASSVGGTRDYGYTF.

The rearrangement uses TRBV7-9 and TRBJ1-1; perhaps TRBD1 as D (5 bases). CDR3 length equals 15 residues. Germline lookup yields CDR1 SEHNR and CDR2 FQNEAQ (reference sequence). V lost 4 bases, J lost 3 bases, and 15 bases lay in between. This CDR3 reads CASSSRRAGDTEAFF. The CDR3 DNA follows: TGTGCCAGCAGCTCTCGCAGGGCGGGGGACACTGAAGCTTTCTTT.

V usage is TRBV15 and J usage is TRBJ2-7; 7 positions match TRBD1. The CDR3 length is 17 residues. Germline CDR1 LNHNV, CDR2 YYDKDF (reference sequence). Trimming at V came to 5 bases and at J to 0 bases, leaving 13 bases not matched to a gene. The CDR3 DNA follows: TGTGCCACCAGCGGCTACCCCCGACAGGGTCACTCCTACGAGCAGTACTTC. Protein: CATSGYPRQGHSYEQYF. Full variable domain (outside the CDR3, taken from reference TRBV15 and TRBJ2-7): DAMVIQNPRYQVTQFGKPVTLSCSQTLNHNVMYWYQQKSSQAPKLLFHYYDKDFNNEADTPDNFQSRRPNTSFCFLDIRSPGLGDTAMYLCATSGYPRQGHSYEQYFGPGTRLTVT.

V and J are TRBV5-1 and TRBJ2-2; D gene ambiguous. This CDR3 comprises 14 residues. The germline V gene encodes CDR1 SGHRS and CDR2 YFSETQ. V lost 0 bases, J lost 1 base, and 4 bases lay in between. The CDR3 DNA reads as TGCGCCAGCAGCTTGGAAAAGAACACCGGGGAGCTGTTTTTT. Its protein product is CASSLEKNTGELFF.

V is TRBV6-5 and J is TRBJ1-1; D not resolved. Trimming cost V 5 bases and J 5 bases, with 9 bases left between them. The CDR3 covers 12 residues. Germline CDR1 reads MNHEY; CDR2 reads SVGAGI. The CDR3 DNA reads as TGTGCCAGCAGTGTTAGTGAGACTGAAGCTTTCTTT. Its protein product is CASSVSETEAFF.

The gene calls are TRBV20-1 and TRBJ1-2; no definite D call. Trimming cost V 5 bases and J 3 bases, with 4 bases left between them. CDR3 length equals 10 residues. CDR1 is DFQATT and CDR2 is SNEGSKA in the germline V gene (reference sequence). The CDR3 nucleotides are TGCAGTGCTGGCGACTATGGCTACACCTTC. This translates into CSAGDYGYTF.

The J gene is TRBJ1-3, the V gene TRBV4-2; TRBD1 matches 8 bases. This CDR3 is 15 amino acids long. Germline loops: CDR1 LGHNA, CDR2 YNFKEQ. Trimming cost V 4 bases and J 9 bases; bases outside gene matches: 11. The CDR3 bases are TGTGCCAGCAGCCCCCCGGCAGGGGGCTTTTCCACCATATATTTT. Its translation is CASSPPAGGFSTIYF.

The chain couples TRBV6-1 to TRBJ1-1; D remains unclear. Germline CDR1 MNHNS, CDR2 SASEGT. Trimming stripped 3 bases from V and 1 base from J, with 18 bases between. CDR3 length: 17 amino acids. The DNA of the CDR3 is TGTGCCAGCAGTGAGTTACCGGGAATGGGATCGAACACTGAAGCTTTCTTT. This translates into CASSELPGMGSNTEAFF.

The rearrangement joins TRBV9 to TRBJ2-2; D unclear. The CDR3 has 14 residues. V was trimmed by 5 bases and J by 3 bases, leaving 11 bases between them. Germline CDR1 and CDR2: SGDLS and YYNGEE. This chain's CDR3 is CASSKGPDTGELFF. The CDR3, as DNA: TGTGCCAGCAGTAAAGGGCCTGACACCGGGGAGCTGTTTTTT.

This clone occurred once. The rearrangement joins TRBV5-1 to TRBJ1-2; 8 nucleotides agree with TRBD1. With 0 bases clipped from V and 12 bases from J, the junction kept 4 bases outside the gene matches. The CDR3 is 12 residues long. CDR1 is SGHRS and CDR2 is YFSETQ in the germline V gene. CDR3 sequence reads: CASSLDQGANTF. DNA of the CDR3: TGCGCCAGCAGCTTGGACCAGGGGGCTAACACCTTC.

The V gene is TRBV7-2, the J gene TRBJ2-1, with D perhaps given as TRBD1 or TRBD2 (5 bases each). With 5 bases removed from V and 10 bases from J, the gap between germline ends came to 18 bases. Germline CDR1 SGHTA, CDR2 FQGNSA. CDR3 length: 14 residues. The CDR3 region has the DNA TGTGCCAGCAGCCTAGAGAGGTGGGGCGGGGAGCAGTTCTTC. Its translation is CASSLERWGGEQFF.

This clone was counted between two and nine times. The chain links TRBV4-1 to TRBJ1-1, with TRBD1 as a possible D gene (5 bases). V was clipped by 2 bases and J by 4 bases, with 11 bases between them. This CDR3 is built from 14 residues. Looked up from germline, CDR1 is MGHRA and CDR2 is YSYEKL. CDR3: CASSQIGEGTEAFF. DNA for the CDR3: TGCGCCAGCAGCCAAATAGGGGAGGGCACTGAAGCTTTCTTT.

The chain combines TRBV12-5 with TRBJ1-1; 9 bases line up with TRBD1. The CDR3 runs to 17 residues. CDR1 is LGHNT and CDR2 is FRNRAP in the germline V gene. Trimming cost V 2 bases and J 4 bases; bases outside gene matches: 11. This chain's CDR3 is CASGLFDRGYSSTEAFF. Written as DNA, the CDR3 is TGTGCTAGTGGTTTGTTCGACAGGGGGTATTCGAGCACTGAAGCTTTCTTT.

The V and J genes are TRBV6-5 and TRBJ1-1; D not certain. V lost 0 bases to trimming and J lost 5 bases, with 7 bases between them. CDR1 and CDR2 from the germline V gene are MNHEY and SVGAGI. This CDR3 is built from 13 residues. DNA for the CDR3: TGTGCCAGCAGTTACTCGCTTGGGACTGAAGCTTTCTTT. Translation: CASSYSLGTEAFF.

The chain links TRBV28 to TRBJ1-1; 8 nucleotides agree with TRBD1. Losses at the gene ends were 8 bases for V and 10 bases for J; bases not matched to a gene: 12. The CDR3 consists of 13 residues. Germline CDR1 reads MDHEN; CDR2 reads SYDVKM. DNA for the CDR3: TGTGCCAGCGGATCGGACAGGGATCTGCGAGCTTTCTTT. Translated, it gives CASGSDRDLRAFF.